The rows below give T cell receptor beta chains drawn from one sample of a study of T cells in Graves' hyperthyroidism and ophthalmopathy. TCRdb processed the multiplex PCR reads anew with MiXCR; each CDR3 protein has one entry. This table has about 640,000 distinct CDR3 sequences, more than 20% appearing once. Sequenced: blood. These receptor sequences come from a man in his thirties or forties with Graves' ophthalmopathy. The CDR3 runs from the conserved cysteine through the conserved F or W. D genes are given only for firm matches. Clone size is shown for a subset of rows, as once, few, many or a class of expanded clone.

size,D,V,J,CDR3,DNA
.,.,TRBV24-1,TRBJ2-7,CATSDRDLPSEQYF,TGTGCCACCAGTGATCGGGACCTCCCGTCCGAGCAGTACTTC
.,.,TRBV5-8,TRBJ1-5,CASSLKGRKRLPQHF,TGTGCCAGCAGCTTGAAGGGCCGGAAGCGACTCCCCCAGCATTTT
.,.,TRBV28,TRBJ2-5,CASSSFEETQYF,TGTGCCAGCAGTTCCTTCGAAGAGACCCAGTACTTC
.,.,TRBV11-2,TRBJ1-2,CASSSPGGIHGYTF,TGTGCCAGCAGCTCGCCCGGGGGAATCCATGGCTACACCTTC
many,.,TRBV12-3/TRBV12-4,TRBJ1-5,CASSMGPRHQPQHF,TGTGCCAGCAGTATGGGGCCTCGCCATCAGCCCCAGCATTTT
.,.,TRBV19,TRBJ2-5,CASSIGSRIQETQYF,TGTGCCAGTAGTATTGGTTCTCGGATACAAGAGACCCAGTACTTC
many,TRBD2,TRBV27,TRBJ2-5,CASSFLAGDQETQYF,TGTGCCAGCAGTTTCCTAGCGGGGGACCAAGAGACCCAGTACTTC
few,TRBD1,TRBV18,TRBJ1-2,CASSPDRVGFGYTF,TGTGCCAGCTCACCGGACAGGGTCGGATTTGGCTACACCTTC
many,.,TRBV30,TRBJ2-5,CAWSTQETQYF,TGTGCCTGGAGTACCCAAGAGACCCAGTACTTC
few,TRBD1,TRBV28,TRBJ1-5,CASRSNGQGYQPQHF,TGTGCCAGCAGGTCGAATGGACAGGGTTATCAGCCCCAGCATTTT
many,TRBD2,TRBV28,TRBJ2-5,CASRKLAGEFKTQYF,TGTGCCAGCAGGAAACTAGCGGGAGAGTTTAAGACCCAGTACTTC
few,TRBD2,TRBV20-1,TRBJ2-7,CSASLAGGHYEQYF,TGCAGTGCTAGTCTTGCGGGGGGGCACTACGAGCAGTACTTC
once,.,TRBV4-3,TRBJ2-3,CASSQAHTTDTQYF,TGCGCCAGCAGCCAAGCTCACACCACAGATACGCAGTATTTT
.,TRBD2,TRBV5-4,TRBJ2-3,CASSFPGTSGRAGTDTQYF,TGTGCCAGCAGCTTTCCCGGGACTAGCGGGAGGGCCGGCACAGATACGCAGTATTTT
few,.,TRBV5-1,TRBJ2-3,CASSFTVMGTDTQYF,TGCGCCAGCAGCTTCACTGTCATGGGCACAGATACGCAGTATTTT
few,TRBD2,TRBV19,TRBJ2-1,CASSTETTSGSDEQFF,TGTGCCAGTAGTACTGAGACGACTAGCGGGAGCGATGAGCAGTTCTTC
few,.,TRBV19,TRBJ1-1,CASTHGTENPWSTEAFF,TGTGCCAGTACCCACGGAACGGAAAACCCATGGAGCACTGAAGCTTTCTTT
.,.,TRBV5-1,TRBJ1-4,CASSLRSFATNEKLFF,TGCGCCAGCAGCTTGAGGAGTTTTGCAACTAATGAAAAACTGTTTTTT
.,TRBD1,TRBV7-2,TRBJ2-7,CASSFWTGNYEQYF,TGTGCCAGCAGCTTCTGGACAGGGAACTACGAGCAGTACTTC
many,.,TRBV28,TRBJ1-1,CASSQIAEAFF,TGTGCCAGCAGTCAAATTGCTGAAGCTTTCTTT
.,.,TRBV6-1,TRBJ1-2,CASSEPGRADGYTF,TGTGCCAGCAGTGAACCAGGCAGAGCGGACGGCTACACCTTC
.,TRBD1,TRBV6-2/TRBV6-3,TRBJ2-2,CASSYPDRVGELFF,TGTGCCAGCAGTTACCCGGACAGGGTCGGGGAGCTGTTTTTT
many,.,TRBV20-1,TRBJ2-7,CSARLGAGYEQYF,TGCAGTGCTAGATTGGGGGCGGGGTACGAGCAGTACTTC
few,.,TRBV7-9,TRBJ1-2,CASSSPTRTENYGYTF,TGTGCCAGCAGCTCACCGACACGGACGGAAAACTATGGCTACACCTTC
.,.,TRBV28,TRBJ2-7,CASSLSEVEQYF,TGTGCCAGCAGTTTATCCGAAGTCGAGCAGTACTTC
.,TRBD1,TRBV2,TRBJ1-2,CASSGRQGRRGYTF,TGTGCCAGCAGTGGGCGACAGGGGCGACGTGGCTACACCTTC
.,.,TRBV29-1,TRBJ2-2,CSVESGTGELFF,TGCAGCGTTGAATCCGGGACCGGGGAGCTGTTTTTT
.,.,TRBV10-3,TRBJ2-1,CAIRNSESSYNEQFF,TGTGCCATCAGGAATAGCGAGAGCTCCTACAATGAGCAGTTCTTC
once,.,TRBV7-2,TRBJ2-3,CASSSLPGGGPDTQYF,TGTGCCAGCAGCTCCCTGCCGGGGGGCGGGCCAGATACGCAGTATTTT
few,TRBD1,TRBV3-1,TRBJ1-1,CASSSQRGLGAFF,TGTGCCAGCAGCTCCCAGAGGGGGCTAGGAGCTTTCTTT
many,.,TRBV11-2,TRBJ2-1,CASSAQKAGQFF,TGTGCCAGCAGCGCCCAAAAGGCAGGGCAGTTCTTC
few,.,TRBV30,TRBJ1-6,CAWLLPGRRNSPLHF,TGTGCCTGGTTGTTACCGGGACGGAGAAATTCACCCCTCCACTTT
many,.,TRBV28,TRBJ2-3,CASSSSRVSGPTDTQYF,TGTGCCAGCAGTTCCTCCCGGGTCTCGGGGCCGACAGATACGCAGTATTTT
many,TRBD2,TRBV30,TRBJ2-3,CAWRKEAGVRDTQYF,TGTGCCTGGAGGAAGGAAGCGGGAGTGAGAGATACGCAGTATTTT
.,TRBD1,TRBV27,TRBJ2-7,CASSTLGTGVEEQYF,TGTGCCAGCAGCACCCTCGGGACAGGGGTGGAAGAGCAGTACTTC
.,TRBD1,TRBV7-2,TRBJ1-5,CASSRRQGDQPQHF,TGTGCCAGCAGCCGGCGACAGGGGGATCAGCCCCAGCATTTT
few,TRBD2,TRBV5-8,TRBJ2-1,CASSLRAGTSYNEQFF,TGTGCCAGCAGCTTGCGGGCCGGGACTAGCTACAATGAGCAGTTCTTC
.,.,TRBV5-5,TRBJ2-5,CASSLDTLYF,TGTGCCAGCAGCTTGGACACACTGTACTTC
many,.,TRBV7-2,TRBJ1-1,CASTLTVNAEAFF,TGTGCCAGCACCTTGACTGTGAACGCTGAAGCTTTCTTT
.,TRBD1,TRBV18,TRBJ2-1,CASSPLGQSSYNEQFF,TGTGCCAGCTCACCCTTGGGACAGAGCTCCTACAATGAGCAGTTCTTC
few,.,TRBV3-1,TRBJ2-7,CASSQEPREQYF,TGTGCCAGCAGCCAAGAACCCCGCGAGCAGTACTTC
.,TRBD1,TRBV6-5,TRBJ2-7,CASSYPPRQGISYEQYF,TGTGCCAGCAGTTATCCCCCGAGACAGGGGATATCCTACGAGCAGTACTTC
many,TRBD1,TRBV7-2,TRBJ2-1,CASSSPGTGVYNEQFF,TGTGCCAGCAGCTCCCCCGGGACAGGGGTCTACAATGAGCAGTTCTTC
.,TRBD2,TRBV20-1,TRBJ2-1,CSAILAGVDEQFF,TGCAGTGCTATATTAGCGGGAGTGGATGAGCAGTTCTTC
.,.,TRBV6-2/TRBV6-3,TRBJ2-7,CASSYFGLDEQYF,TGTGCCAGCAGTTACTTTGGGCTAGACGAGCAGTACTTC
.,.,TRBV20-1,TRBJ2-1,CSAALDYNEQFF,TGCAGTGCTGCACTAGATTACAATGAGCAGTTCTTC
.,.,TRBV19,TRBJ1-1,CASTYGWNTEAFF,TGTGCCAGTACCTACGGCTGGAACACTGAAGCTTTCTTT